This T cell receptor (beta chain) was obtained from a study of vaccination effects on CD4 cells after COVID-19. Whole-study context: With the ViraFEST assay, the study expanded antigen-specific CD4+ T cells using viral peptide pools, then sequenced them. General study points: Missing from the study were early post-infection timepoints, and its convalescent patients were few. Among infection- and vaccine-induced clones, marked clonal contraction occurred late after vaccination.

The V and J ends lost 4 bases and 0 bases, in that order; junction bases with no gene match: 5. CDR3 length: 16 residues. To note about this clone: Its antigen remains unknown.

Generated by immunoSEQ multiplex PCR, the TCRdb table keeps only in-frame clones and is missing some. The top ten clones hold about 4.5% of a sample with 50,000 to 60,000 clones, around 73% of them seen once. Following an approximately ten-day culture, CD4+ T cells were purified. The vaccine given was either BNT162b2 or mRNA-1273, in two doses. The healthy vaccine recipients, who had no prior SARS-CoV-2 infection, showed negative nucleocapsid antibodies. This sequence was found in a human donor who received a COVID-19 vaccine. This chain uses TRBV23-1 with TRBJ1-4; 7 bases are shared with TRBD1. TRBV23-1 is recorded as an ORF, its role being uncertain. Sequences were derived from CD4+ T cells from PBMCs cultured without peptide, sampled after COVID-19 vaccination. The CDR3 DNA follows: TGCGCCAGCAGTCGGAGGGGGCAGGCAACTAATGAAAAACTGTTTTTT. Its protein product is CASSRRGQATNEKLFF.